This T cell receptor (beta chain) was documented in a study of spatial heterogeneity in lung cancer. Each CDR3 protein is one row after TCRdb ran MiXCR on the 5' RACE reads. Altogether roughly 48,000 distinct CDR3 sequences are present, roughly 5% being singletons, with the ten largest covering 11%. Ten or more counts support this clonotype. Its antigen is currently unknown. The CDR3 contains 15 residues. V was pared by 5 bases and J by 3 bases, with 5 bases of the junction left unmatched. Germline assignment: CDR1 SGHAT and CDR2 FQDESV (reference sequence). Study results and caveats: Blood contained ubiquitous expanded tumor TCRs more at resection than at follow-up.

Specified time point: sample taken at primary tumor resection. Unsorted whole RNA of tumor, nontumor lung or frozen PBMC was sequenced. Material: PBMCs, obtained at surgery. The V call is TRBV11-1, the J call TRBJ2-5, with TRBD2 matching over 11 bases. The sequence was collected from a male donor with early-stage non-small cell lung cancer. DNA of the CDR3: TGTGCCAGCAGCCCCCAGGGACTAGCGGAAGAGACCCAGTACTTC. This sequence encodes CASSPQGLAEETQYF.